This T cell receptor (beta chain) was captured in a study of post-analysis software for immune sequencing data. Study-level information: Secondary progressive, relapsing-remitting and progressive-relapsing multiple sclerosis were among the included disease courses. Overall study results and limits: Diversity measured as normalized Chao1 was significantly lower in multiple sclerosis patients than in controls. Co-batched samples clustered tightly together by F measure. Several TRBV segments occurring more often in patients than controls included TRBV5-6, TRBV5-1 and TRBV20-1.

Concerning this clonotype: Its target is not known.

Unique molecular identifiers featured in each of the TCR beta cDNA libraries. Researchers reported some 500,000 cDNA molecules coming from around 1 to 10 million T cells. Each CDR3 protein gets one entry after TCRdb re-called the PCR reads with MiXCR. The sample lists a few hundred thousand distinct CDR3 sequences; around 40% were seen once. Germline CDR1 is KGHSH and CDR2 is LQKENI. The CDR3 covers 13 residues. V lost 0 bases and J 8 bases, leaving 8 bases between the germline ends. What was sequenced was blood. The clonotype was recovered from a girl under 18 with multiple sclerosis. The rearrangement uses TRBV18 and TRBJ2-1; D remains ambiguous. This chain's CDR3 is CASSPPVSHEQFF. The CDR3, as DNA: TGTGCCAGCTCACCACCGGTCAGCCATGAGCAGTTCTTC.